A single T cell receptor beta chain is shown here with its context. Its specificity is not known. Profiling relied on immunoSEQ multiplex PCR, and the TCRdb table lists in-frame clones only, not all of them. The table shows fewer than 400,000 clones, with roughly two thirds occurring only once. This sample was taken from a study of cytotoxic CD8 clonotypes in ibrutinib-treated CLL. Study findings and constraints: Public clonotypes (which were uncommon) either contracted or remained stable on treatment.

This clonotype was sampled from a human donor with chronic lymphocytic leukemia. Here the sequenced sample was PBMCs, taken after 36 months of ibrutinib treatment.

The CDR3 here is CASSSSRGLNTEAFF. In DNA form, the CDR3 reads TGTGCCAGCAGTTCCTCCAGGGGGTTGAACACTGAAGCTTTCTTT. The chain uses TRBV6-5 and TRBJ1-1; 7 bases are a match to TRBD1. The V and J ends lost 4 bases and 0 bases, in that order; junction bases with no gene match: 5. The CDR3 is made up of 15 amino acids. Germline V gene sequence: CDR1 MNHEY, CDR2 SVGAGI.